A selection of T cell receptor beta chains follows, all from one sample in a study of cytomegalovirus exposure and HLA in healthy donors. The assay was immunoSEQ multiplex PCR, and TCRdb's table has in-frame clones only and misses some. The sample consists of under 200,000 clones, roughly 82% of them appearing once. Sequenced material: PBMCs. The receptor set was obtained from a woman in her forties or fifties in good health and CMV-seronegative. CDR3s include the opening cysteine and the closing phenylalanine or tryptophan. D genes are given only for firm matches. Rows give clone size only sometimes, using once, few, many, or a class for an expanded clone.

D	J	V	size	CDR3	DNA
.	TRBJ1-6	TRBV7-9	.	CASSLEGVSPLHF	TGTGCCAGCAGCTTAGAGGGGGTTTCACCCCTCCACTTT
TRBD2	TRBJ2-7	TRBV2	.	CASGGGTSSYEQYF	TGTGCCAGCGGGGGGGGGACTTCCTCCTACGAGCAGTACTTC
.	TRBJ1-2	TRBV4-3	.	CASSQAYPGTPYGYTF	TGCGCCAGCAGCCAAGCTTACCCCGGGACACCCTATGGCTACACCTTC
.	TRBJ1-1	TRBV28	.	CASSLRGASEAFF	TGTGCCAGCAGTCTACGGGGGGCTTCTGAAGCTTTCTTT
TRBD2	TRBJ2-2	TRBV9	.	CASSGRLAGNTGELFF	TGTGCCAGCAGCGGAAGACTAGCGGGGAACACCGGGGAGCTGTTTTTT
TRBD1	TRBJ1-1	TRBV28	.	CASSSHDRERTFF	TGTGCCAGCAGTTCACATGACAGGGAACGAACTTTCTTT
.	TRBJ2-1	TRBV4-2	.	CASSQAITTDNEQFF	TGTGCCAGCAGCCAAGCAATTACCACAGACAATGAGCAGTTCTTC
.	TRBJ2-1	TRBV11-2	few	CASSLSGPYNEQFF	TGTGCCAGCAGCCTAAGCGGGCCCTACAATGAGCAGTTCTTC
TRBD1	TRBJ1-6	TRBV5-6	.	CASSWTGGNSPLHF	TGTGCCAGCAGCTGGACAGGGGGGAATTCACCCCTCCACTTT
.	TRBJ1-3	TRBV4-2	few	CASSQDFPDMGNTIYF	TGTGCCAGCAGCCAAGATTTCCCGGACATGGGAAACACCATATATTTT
.	TRBJ2-2	TRBV6-1	.	CASSEFVGVKTGELFF	TGTGCCAGCAGTGAATTTGTGGGAGTGAAGACCGGGGAGCTGTTTTTT
TRBD1	TRBJ1-1	TRBV19	once	CASATDRMNTEAFF	TGTGCCAGTGCGACGGACAGGATGAACACTGAAGCTTTCTTT
TRBD1	TRBJ1-5	TRBV19	once	CASSPGTGAPRPQHF	TGTGCCAGTAGCCCCGGGACAGGGGCCCCCCGGCCCCAGCATTTT
.	TRBJ1-5	TRBV2	.	CASSDPKGGNQPQHF	TGTGCCAGCAGTGACCCCAAAGGGGGCAATCAGCCCCAGCATTTT
TRBD1	TRBJ2-7	TRBV9	.	CASSAGTEIYEQYF	TGTGCCAGCAGCGCCGGGACAGAGATCTACGAGCAGTACTTC
TRBD1	TRBJ2-2	TRBV7-2	.	CASSPDRGAGELFF	TGTGCCAGCAGCCCGGACAGGGGAGCCGGGGAGCTGTTTTTT
.	TRBJ1-2	TRBV4-3	.	CASSQDLRGSNYGYTF	TGCGCCAGCAGCCAAGACTTAAGGGGGTCGAACTATGGCTACACCTTC
.	TRBJ1-1	TRBV30	.	CAWSVSTAGTEAFF	TGTGCCTGGAGTGTATCTACAGCCGGAACTGAAGCTTTCTTT